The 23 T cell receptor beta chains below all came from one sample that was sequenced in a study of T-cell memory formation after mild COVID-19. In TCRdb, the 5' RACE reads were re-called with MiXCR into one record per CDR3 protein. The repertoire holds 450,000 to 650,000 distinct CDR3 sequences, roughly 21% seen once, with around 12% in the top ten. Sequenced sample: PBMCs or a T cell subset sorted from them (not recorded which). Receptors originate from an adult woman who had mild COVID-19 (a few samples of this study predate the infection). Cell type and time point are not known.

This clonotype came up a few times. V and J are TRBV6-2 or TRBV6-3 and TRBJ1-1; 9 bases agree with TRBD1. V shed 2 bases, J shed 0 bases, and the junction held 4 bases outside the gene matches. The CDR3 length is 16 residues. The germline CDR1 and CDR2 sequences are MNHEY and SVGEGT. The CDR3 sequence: CASSYGGTGLNTEAFF. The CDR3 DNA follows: TGTGCCAGCAGTTACGGAGGGACAGGGCTGAACACTGAAGCTTTCTTT.

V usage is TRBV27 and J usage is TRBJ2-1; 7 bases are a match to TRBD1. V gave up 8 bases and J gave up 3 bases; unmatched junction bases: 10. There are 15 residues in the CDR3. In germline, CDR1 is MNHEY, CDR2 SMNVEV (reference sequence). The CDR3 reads CASYPTGANYNEQFF. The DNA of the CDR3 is TGTGCCAGCTACCCTACAGGGGCGAACTACAATGAGCAGTTCTTC.

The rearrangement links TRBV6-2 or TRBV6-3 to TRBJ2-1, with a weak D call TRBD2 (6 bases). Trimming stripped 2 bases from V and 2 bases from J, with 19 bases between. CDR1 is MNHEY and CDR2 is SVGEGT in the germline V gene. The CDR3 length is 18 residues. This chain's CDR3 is CASSYGALGRDPYNEQFF. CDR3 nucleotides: TGTGCCAGCAGTTACGGGGCTTTGGGGCGGGATCCCTACAATGAGCAGTTCTTC.

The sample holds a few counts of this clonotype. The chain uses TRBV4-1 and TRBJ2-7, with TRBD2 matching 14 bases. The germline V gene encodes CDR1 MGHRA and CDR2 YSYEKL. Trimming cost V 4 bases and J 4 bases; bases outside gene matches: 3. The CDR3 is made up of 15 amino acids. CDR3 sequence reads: CASSPTSGGVYEQYF. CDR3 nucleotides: TGCGCCAGCAGCCCGACTAGCGGGGGGGTGTACGAGCAGTACTTC.

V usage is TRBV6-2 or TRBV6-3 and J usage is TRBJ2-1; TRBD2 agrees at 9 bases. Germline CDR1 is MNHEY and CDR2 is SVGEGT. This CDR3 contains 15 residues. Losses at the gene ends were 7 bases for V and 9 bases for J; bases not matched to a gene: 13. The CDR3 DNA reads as TGTGCCAGCACTAAGAGGACTAGCGCAGGTAGTGAGCAGTTCTTC. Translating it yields CASTKRTSAGSEQFF.

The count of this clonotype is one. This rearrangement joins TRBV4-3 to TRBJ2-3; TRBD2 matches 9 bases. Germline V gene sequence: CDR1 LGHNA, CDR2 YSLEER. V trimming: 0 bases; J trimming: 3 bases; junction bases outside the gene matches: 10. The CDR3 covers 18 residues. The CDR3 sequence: CASSQEASGILQTDTQYF. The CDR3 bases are TGCGCCAGCAGCCAAGAGGCTAGCGGGATCCTCCAGACAGATACGCAGTATTTT.

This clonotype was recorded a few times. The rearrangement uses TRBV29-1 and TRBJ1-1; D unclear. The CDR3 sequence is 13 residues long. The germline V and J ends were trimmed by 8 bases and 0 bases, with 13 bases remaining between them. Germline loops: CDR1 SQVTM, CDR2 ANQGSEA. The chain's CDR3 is CSSRAGMNTEAFF. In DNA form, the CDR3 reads TGCAGCTCGAGGGCGGGGATGAACACTGAAGCTTTCTTT.

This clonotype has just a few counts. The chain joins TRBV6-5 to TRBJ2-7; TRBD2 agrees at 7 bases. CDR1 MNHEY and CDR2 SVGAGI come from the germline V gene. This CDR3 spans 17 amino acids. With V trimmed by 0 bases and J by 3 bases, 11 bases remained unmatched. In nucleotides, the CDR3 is TGTGCCAGCAGTTACTCTGCGGGGGAGCTGACTGGCTACGAGCAGTACTTC. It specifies CASSYSAGELTGYEQYF.

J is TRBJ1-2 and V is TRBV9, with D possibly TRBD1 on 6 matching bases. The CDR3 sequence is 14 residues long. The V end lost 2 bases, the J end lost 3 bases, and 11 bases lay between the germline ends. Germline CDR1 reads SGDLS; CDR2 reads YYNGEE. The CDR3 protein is CASSVGKGDYGYTF. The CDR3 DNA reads TGTGCCAGCAGCGTGGGGAAGGGGGACTATGGCTACACCTTC.

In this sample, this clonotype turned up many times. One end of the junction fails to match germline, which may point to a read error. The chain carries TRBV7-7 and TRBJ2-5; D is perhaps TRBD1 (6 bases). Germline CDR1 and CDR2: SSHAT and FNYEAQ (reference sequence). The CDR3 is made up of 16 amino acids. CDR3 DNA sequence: TGTGCTAGCAGCTTAGGACGGACGATTAGGGGGGAGACCCAGTACTTC. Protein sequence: CASSLGRTIRGETQYF.

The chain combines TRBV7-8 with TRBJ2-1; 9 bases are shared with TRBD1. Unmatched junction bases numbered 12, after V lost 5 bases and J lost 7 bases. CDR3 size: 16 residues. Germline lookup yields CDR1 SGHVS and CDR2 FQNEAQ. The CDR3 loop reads CASSIVGTGKGNEQFF. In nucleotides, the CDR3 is TGTGCCAGCAGCATCGTCGGGACAGGGAAGGGGAATGAGCAGTTCTTC.

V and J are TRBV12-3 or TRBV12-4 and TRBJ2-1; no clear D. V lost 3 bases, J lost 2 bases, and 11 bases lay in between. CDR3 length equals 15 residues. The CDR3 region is CASSFEALPYNEQFF. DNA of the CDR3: TGTGCCAGCAGTTTTGAGGCTCTACCCTACAATGAGCAGTTCTTC.

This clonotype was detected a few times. CDR3 nucleotides: TGTGCCAGCAGCTTAGTAGGGACAGGGAAGTGGTACTTC. It codes for CASSLVGTGKWYF. The chain is built from TRBV7-2 and TRBJ2-4; 9 bases are a match to TRBD1. Germline-derived CDR1 and CDR2 are SGHTA and FQGNSA. The CDR3 has 13 residues. V gave up 1 base and J gave up 15 bases; unmatched junction bases: 7.

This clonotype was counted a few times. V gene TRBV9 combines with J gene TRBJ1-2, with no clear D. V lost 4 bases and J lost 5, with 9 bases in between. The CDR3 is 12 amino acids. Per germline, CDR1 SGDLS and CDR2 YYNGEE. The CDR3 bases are TGTGCCAGCAGCTTCTCGGATTATGGCTACACCTTC. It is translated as CASSFSDYGYTF.

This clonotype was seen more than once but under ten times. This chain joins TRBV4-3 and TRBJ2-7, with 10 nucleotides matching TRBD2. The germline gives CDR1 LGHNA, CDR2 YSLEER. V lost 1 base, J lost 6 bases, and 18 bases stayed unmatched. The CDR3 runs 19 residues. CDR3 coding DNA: TGCGCCAGCAGCCAAGGTCCCCCTACGGCTAGCGGGAGAATCAGCGAGCAGTACTTC. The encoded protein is CASSQGPPTASGRISEQYF.

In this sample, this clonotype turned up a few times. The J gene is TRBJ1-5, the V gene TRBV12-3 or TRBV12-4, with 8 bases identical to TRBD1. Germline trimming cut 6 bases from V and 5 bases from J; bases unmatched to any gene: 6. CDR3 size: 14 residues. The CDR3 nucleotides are TGTGCCAGCAGCTCAGACAGGGGCGATCAGCCCCAGCATTTT. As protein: CASSSDRGDQPQHF.

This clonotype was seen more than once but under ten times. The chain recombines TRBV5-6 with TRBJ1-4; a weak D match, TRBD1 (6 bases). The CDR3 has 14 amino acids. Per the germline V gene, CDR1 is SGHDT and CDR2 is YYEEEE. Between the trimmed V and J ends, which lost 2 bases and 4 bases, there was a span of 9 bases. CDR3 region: CASSLQGNNEKLFF. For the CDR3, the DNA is TGTGCCAGCAGCTTACAGGGAAATAATGAAAAACTGTTTTTT.

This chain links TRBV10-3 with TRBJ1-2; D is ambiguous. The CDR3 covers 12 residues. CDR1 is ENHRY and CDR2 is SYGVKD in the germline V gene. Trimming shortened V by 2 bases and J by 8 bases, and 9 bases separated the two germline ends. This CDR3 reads CAISEKGWGYTF. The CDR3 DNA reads TGTGCCATCAGTGAGAAGGGTTGGGGCTACACCTTC.

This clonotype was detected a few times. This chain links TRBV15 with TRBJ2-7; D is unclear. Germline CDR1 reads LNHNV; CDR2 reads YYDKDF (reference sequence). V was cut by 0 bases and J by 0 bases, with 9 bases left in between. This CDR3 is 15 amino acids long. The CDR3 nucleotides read TGTGCCACCAGCAGAGATGGGCCCCCCTCCTACGAGCAGTACTTC. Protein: CATSRDGPPSYEQYF.

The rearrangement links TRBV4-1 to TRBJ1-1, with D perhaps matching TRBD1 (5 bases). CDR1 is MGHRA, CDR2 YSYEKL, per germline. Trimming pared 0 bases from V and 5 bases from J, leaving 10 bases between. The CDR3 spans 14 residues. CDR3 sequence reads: CASSQDEGRTEAFF. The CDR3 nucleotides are TGCGCCAGCAGCCAAGATGAGGGGCGGACTGAAGCTTTCTTT.

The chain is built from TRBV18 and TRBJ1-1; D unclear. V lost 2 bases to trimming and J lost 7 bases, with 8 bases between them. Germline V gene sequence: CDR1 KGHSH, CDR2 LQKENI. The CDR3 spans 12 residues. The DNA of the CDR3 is TGTGCCAGCTCACCATCCCAGATTGAAGCTTTCTTT. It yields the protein CASSPSQIEAFF.

DNA of the CDR3: TGTGCCAGCAGCATAACCTACGAGCAGTACTTC. This sequence encodes CASSITYEQYF. This rearrangement joins TRBV7-9 to TRBJ2-7, with D hard to call. This CDR3 has 11 amino acids. The V end was cut by 5 bases, the J end by 2 bases, with 4 bases between. The germline V gene has CDR1 SEHNR and CDR2 FQNEAQ (reference sequence).

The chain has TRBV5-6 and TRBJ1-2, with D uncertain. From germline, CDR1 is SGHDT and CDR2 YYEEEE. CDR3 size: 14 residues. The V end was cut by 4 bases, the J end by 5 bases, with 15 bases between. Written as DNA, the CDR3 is TGTGCCAGCAGCCTCGATACCCGTCAGTATGGCTACACCTTC. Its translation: CASSLDTRQYGYTF.